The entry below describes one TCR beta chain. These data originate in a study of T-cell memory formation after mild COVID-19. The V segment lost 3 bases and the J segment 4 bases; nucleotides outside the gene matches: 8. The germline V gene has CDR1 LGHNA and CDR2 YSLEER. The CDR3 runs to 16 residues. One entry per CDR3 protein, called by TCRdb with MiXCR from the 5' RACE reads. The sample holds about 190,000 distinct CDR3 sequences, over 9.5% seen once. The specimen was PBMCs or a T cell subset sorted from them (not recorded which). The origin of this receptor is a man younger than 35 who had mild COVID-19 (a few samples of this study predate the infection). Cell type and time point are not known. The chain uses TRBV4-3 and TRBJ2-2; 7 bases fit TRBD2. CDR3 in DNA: TGCGCCAGCAGCCACGGAGGAGGGGAGGGCACCGGGGAGCTGTTTTTT. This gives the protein CASSHGGGEGTGELFF.